The T cell receptor beta chain under discussion was sequenced for a study of cytomegalovirus exposure and HLA in healthy donors. Study-wide results and limits: Several of the most significant clusters were apparently associated with common viral pathogens in a later analysis. In an earlier analysis, in under 700 donors, most V segments appeared productive either ~87% or ~30% of the time. With further analysis later on, most CMV-associated TCR beta chains appeared HLA-restricted.

Note on this clone: What it recognizes is unknown. Distinct nucleotide sequences in the sample also encode this CDR3.

A multiplex PCR was run with 60 Vbeta primers and 13 Jbeta primers. Clones were sequenced by immunoSEQ multiplex PCR, and TCRdb holds only the in-frame ones, with some missing. The data contain some 140,000 clones, about 10% of them singletons. V was trimmed by 3 bases and J by 1 base, leaving 3 bases between them. CDR3 length equals 12 residues. The germline V gene encodes CDR1 SGHTA and CDR2 FQGNSA. Sequencing input: PBMCs. This TCR came from a woman between 35 and 50 years old in good health and CMV-seropositive. This sequence joins TRBV7-2 and TRBJ1-2; D is unresolved. The CDR3 spells CASSFNNYGYTF. As DNA, the CDR3 is TGTGCCAGCAGCTTCAATAACTATGGCTACACCTTC. Looking up the rest from reference TRBV7-2 and TRBJ1-2 gives the full variable domain: GAGVSQSPSNKVTEKGKDVELRCDPISGHTALYWYRQSLGQGLEFLIYFQGNSAPDKSGLPSDRFSAERTGGSVSTLTIQRTQQEDSAVYLCASSFNNYGYTFGSGTRLTVV.